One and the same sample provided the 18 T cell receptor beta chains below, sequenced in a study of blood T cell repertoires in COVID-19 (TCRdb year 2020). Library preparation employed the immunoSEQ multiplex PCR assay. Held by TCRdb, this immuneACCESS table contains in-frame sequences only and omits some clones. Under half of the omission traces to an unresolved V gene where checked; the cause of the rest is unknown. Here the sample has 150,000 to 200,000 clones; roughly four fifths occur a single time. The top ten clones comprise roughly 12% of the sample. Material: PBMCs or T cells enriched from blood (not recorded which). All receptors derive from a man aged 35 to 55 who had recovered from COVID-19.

The CDR3 is CASSTTAGYGYTF. As DNA, the CDR3 is TGTGCCAGCAGTACGACAGCTGGCTATGGCTACACCTTC. The V call is TRBV12-3 or TRBV12-4, the J call TRBJ1-2; D perhaps matches TRBD1 (5 bases). The ends were cut back, 5 bases at V and 4 bases at J, with 11 bases in the middle. The CDR3 extends over 13 amino acids.

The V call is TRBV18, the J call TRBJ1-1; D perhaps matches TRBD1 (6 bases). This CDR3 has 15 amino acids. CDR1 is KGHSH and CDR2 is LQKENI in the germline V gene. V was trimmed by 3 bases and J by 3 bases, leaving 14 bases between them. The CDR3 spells CASSPPGGTDTEAFF. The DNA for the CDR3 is TGTGCCAGCTCACCTCCGGGGGGCACGGACACTGAAGCTTTCTTT.

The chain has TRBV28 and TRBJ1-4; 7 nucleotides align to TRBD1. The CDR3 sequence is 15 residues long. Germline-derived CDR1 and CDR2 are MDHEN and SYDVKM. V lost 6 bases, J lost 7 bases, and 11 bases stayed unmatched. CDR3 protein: CASSSPGQSLEKLFF. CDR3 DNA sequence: TGTGCCAGCAGCTCACCGGGACAGAGCCTTGAAAAACTGTTTTTT.

CDR3 protein: CASSEGLAGESGEQFF. The CDR3 nucleotides read TGTGCCAGCAGTGAAGGACTAGCGGGAGAGTCGGGTGAGCAGTTCTTC. This chain links TRBV6-4 with TRBJ2-1; 13 bases agree with TRBD2. CDR1 is MRHNA and CDR2 is SNTAGT in the germline V gene. Trimming removed 3 bases from V and 9 bases from J; junction bases left unmatched: 8. The CDR3 has 16 residues.

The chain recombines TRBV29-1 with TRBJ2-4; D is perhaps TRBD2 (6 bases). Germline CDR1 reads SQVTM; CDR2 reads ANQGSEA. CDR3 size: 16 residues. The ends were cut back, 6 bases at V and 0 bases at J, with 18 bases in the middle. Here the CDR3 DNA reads TGCAGCGTCTGGGGCGGGGAAACTCTAGCCAAAAACATTCAGTACTTC. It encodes CSVWGGETLAKNIQYF.

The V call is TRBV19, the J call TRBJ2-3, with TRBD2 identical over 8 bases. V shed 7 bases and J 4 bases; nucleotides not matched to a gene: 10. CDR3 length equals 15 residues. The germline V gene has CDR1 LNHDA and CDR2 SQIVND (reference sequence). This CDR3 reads CASKLAGGGADTQYF. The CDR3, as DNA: TGTGCCAGTAAGCTTGCGGGAGGCGGGGCAGATACGCAGTATTTT.

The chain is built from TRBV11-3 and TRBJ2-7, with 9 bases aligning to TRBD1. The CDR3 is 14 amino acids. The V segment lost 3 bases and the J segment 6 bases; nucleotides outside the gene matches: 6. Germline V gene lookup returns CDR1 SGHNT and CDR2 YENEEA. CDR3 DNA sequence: TGTGCCAGCAGCTTTGGGACAGGGAAGGGCGAGCAGTACTTC. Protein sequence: CASSFGTGKGEQYF.

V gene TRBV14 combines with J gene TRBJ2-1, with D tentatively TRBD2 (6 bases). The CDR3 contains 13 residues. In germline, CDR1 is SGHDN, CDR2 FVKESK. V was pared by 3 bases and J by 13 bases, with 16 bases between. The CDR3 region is CASSQGFGRGQFF. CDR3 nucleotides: TGTGCCAGCAGCCAGGGGTTCGGGAGAGGTCAGTTCTTC.

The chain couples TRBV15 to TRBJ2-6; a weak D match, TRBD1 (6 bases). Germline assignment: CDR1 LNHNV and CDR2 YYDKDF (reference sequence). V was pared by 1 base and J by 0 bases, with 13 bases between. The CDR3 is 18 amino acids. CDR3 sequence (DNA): TGTGCCACCAGCAGAGGAGGCAGGGGATACTCTGGGGCCAACGTCCTGACTTTC. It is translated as CATSRGGRGYSGANVLTF.

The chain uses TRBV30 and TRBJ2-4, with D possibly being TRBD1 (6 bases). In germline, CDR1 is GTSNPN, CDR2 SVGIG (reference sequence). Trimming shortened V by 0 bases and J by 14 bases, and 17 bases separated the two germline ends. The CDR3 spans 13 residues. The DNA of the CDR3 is TGTGCCTGGAGTGTATCGGGCAGGGGCCGCAAGTACTTC. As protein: CAWSVSGRGRKYF.

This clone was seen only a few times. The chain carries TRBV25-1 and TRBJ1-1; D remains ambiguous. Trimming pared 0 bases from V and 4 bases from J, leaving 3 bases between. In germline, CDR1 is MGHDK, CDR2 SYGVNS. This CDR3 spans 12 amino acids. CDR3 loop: CASSEYSTEAFF. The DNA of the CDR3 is TGTGCCAGCAGTGAATACAGCACTGAAGCTTTCTTT.

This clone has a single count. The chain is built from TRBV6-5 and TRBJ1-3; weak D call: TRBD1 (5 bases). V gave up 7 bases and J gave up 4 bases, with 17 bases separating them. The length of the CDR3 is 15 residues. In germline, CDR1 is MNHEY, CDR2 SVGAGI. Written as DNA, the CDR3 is TGTGCCAGCACCAGCAGATTGGGGCTAGGAAACACCATATATTTT. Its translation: CASTSRLGLGNTIYF.

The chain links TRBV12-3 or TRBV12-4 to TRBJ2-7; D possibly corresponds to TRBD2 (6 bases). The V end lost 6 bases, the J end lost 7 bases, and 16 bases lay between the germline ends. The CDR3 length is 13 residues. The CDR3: CASRLAQAGEQYF. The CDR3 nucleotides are TGTGCCAGCAGATTGGCCCAGGCGGGGGAGCAGTACTTC.

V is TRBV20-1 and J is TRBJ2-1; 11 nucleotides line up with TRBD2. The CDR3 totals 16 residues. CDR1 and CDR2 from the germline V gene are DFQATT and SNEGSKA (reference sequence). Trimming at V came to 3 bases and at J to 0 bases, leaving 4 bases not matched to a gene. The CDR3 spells CSASGTSGFSYNEQFF. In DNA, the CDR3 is TGCAGTGCTAGTGGGACTAGCGGATTCTCCTACAATGAGCAGTTCTTC.

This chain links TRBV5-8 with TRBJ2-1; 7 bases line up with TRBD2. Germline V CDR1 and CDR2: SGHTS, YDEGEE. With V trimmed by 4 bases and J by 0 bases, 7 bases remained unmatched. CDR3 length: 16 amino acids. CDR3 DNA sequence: TGTGCCAGCAGCGCCCTTTGGGGGGGCTCCTACAATGAGCAGTTCTTC. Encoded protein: CASSALWGGSYNEQFF. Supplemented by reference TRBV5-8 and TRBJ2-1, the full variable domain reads EAGVTQSPTHLIKTRGQQATLRCSPISGHTSVYWYQQALGLGLQFLLWYDEGEERNRGNFPPRFSGRQFPNYSSELNVNALELEDSALYLCASSALWGGSYNEQFFGPGTRLTVL.

CDR3 loop: CASSLWSSGAGEQFF. The CDR3 nucleotides are TGTGCCAGCAGTTTATGGTCTAGCGGGGCGGGTGAGCAGTTCTTC. The chain carries TRBV27 and TRBJ2-1; the match to TRBD2 covers 9 bases. CDR1 and CDR2 from the germline V gene are MNHEY and SMNVEV (reference sequence). Losses at the gene ends were 1 base for V and 9 bases for J; bases not matched to a gene: 7. The CDR3 runs to 15 residues.

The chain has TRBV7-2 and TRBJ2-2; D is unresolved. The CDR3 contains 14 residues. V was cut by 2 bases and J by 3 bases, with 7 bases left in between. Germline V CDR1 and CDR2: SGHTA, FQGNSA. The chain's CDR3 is CASSLLAHTGELFF. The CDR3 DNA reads TGTGCCAGCAGCTTATTGGCCCACACCGGGGAGCTGTTTTTT.

The CDR3 sequence is CASSLRAGEDTDTQYF. The CDR3 DNA sequence: TGTGCCAGCAGCTTACGCGCGGGAGAGGACACAGATACGCAGTATTTT. The chain carries TRBV11-1 and TRBJ2-3; 7 nucleotides align to TRBD2. CDR1 SGHAT and CDR2 FQDESV come from the germline V gene (reference sequence). This CDR3 is built from 16 residues. V shed 2 bases and J 2 bases; nucleotides not matched to a gene: 7.